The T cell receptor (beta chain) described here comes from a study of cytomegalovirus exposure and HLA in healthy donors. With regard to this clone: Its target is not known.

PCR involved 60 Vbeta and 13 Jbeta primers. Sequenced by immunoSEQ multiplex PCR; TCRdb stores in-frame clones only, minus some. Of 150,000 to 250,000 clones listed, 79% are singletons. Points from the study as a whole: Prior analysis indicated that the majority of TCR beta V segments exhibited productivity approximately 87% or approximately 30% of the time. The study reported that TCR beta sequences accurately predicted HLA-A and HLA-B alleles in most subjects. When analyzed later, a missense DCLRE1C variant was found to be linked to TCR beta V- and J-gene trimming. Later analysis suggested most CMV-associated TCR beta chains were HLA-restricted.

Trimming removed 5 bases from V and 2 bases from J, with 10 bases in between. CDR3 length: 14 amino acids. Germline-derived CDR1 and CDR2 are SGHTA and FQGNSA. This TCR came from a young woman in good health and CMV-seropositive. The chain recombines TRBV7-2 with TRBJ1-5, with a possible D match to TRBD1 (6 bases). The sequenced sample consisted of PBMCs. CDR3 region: CASSPTGRNQPQHF. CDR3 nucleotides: TGTGCCAGCAGCCCTACAGGGCGCAATCAGCCCCAGCATTTT.